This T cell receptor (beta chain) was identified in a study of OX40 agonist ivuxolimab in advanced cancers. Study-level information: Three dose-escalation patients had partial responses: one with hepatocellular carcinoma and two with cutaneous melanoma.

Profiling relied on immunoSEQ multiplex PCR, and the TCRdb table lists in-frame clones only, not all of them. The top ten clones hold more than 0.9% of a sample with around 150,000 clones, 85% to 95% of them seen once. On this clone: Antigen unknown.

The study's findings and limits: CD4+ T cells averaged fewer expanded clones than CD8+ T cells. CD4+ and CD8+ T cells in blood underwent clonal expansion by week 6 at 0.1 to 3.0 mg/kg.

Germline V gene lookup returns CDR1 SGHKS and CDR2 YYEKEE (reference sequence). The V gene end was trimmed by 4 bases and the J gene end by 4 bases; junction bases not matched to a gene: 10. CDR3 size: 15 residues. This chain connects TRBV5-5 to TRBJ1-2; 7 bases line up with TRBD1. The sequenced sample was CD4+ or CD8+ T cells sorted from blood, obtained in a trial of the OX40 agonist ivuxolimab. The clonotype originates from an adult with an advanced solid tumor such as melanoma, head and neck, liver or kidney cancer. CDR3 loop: CASSVPGQLSYGYTF. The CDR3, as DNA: TGTGCCAGCAGCGTTCCGGGACAGCTTTCCTATGGCTACACCTTC.